Following are 30 T cell receptor beta chains from one sample sequenced in a study of blood T cell repertoires in COVID-19. Clones were read by immunoSEQ multiplex PCR, and TCRdb kept only the in-frame ones, dropping some. The sample carries about 150,000 clones, about 79% recorded once. Sequencing input: peripheral blood. These receptor sequences come from a woman in her forties or fifties with acute or convalescent COVID-19.

This chain connects TRBV18 to TRBJ2-3; D might be TRBD2 (6 bases). The germline V gene encodes CDR1 KGHSH and CDR2 LQKENI. CDR3 length: 13 amino acids. Trimming took 5 bases from V and 4 from J, leaving 10 bases between them. CDR3 region: CASSTAGPDTQYF. The CDR3 DNA follows: TGTGCCAGCTCAACAGCGGGCCCAGATACGCAGTATTTT.

The V call is TRBV19, the J call TRBJ1-1; maybe TRBD1 (5 bases). The CDR3 covers 19 residues. Germline V gene lookup returns CDR1 LNHDA and CDR2 SQIVND (reference sequence). The V end was cut by 6 bases, the J end by 0 bases, with 26 bases between. The CDR3 spells CASSQEHAGVAGMNTEAFF. The CDR3 region has the DNA TGTGCCAGTAGCCAGGAGCACGCGGGGGTAGCTGGTATGAACACTGAAGCTTTCTTT.

The chain combines TRBV9 with TRBJ2-1; tentatively, D is TRBD2 (5 bases). This CDR3 has 15 amino acids. Germline values: CDR1 SGDLS, CDR2 YYNGEE. V lost 3 bases, J lost 9 bases, and 19 bases lay in between. Here the CDR3 reads CASSAEGSSGREQFF. The DNA for the CDR3 is TGTGCCAGCAGCGCAGAGGGCAGTTCGGGCCGTGAGCAGTTCTTC.

The chain employs TRBV5-5 and TRBJ1-6, with 10 bases lining up with TRBD1. The CDR3 sequence is 15 residues long. The ends lost 4 bases at V and 5 bases at J; junction bases unmatched: 3. Germline V lookup: CDR1 SGHKS, CDR2 YYEKEE (reference sequence). The CDR3 region is CASSIGTGDNSPLHF. For the CDR3, the DNA is TGTGCCAGCAGCATCGGGACAGGGGATAATTCACCCCTCCACTTT.

The chain links TRBV7-2 to TRBJ2-7; 11 bases are shared with TRBD2. CDR1 SGHTA and CDR2 FQGNSA come from the germline V gene. The CDR3 is made up of 16 amino acids. V lost 3 bases, J lost 0 bases, and 4 bases stayed unmatched. CDR3 bases: TGTGCCAGCAGCTTTAGACTAGCGGGGTCCTCCTACGAGCAGTACTTC. Protein sequence: CASSFRLAGSSYEQYF.

The V and J genes are TRBV7-3 and TRBJ2-2, with D possibly matching TRBD1 (6 bases). Germline CDR1 is SGHTA and CDR2 is FQGTGA. The V and J ends lost 1 base and 6 bases respectively, with 12 bases between them. The CDR3 is 15 amino acids. The CDR3 sequence is CASSLNGGAPGELFF. CDR3 bases: TGTGCCAGCAGCTTAAATGGGGGCGCACCCGGGGAGCTGTTTTTT.

This rearrangement joins TRBV5-1 to TRBJ2-1; the D gene is possibly TRBD2 (5 bases). This CDR3 has 16 amino acids. V lost 4 bases and J lost 4, with 18 bases in between. Germline V gives CDR1 SGHRS, CDR2 YFSETQ. The CDR3: CASSTGLDWPYNEQFF. CDR3 DNA: TGCGCCAGCAGCACGGGTCTGGACTGGCCTTACAATGAGCAGTTCTTC.

V usage is TRBV12-3 or TRBV12-4 and J usage is TRBJ2-5, with a weak D call TRBD2 (6 bases). Trimming removed 6 bases at V and 2 bases at J, with 10 bases between. This CDR3 has 13 amino acids. The CDR3 protein is CASREGIQETQYF. Written as DNA, the CDR3 is TGTGCCAGCAGGGAGGGGATTCAAGAGACCCAGTACTTC.

The chain recombines TRBV4-2 with TRBJ1-6; 7 positions agree with TRBD1. V was pared by 4 bases and J by 6 bases, with 12 bases of the junction left unmatched. CDR3 length: 17 amino acids. Germline-derived CDR1 and CDR2 are LGHNA and YNFKEQ. The CDR3 loop reads CASSLGMFRGPNSPLHF. The CDR3 DNA reads as TGTGCCAGCAGCCTTGGAATGTTTAGGGGGCCTAATTCACCCCTCCACTTT.

Notes on this clone: This specimen includes other DNA sequences encoding the same CDR3. The chain uses TRBV9 and TRBJ1-4; 7 bases map to TRBD1. The length of the CDR3 is 14 residues. J lost 7 bases, V lost 0 bases, and 3 bases had no gene match. Germline CDR1 SGDLS, CDR2 YYNGEE. The CDR3 bases are TGTGCCAGCAGCGTAGGACAGGGCGGTGAAAAACTGTTTTTT. Encoded protein: CASSVGQGGEKLFF.

The rearrangement joins TRBV4-2 to TRBJ2-2; 9 bases are a match to TRBD2. There are 14 residues in the CDR3. Trimming cost V 0 bases and J 7 bases; bases outside gene matches: 0. Looked up from germline, CDR1 is LGHNA and CDR2 is YNFKEQ. In nucleotides, the CDR3 is TGTGCCAGCAGCCAAGAAGCGGGGGGCGGGGAGCTGTTTTTT. This encodes CASSQEAGGGELFF.

This rearrangement joins TRBV4-3 to TRBJ2-4; 7 bases line up with TRBD2. This CDR3 comprises 13 residues. Germline CDR1 and CDR2: LGHNA and YSLEER. The ends lost 3 bases at V and 6 bases at J; junction bases unmatched: 2. The CDR3 spells CASSQSGGNIQYF. The CDR3 DNA sequence: TGCGCCAGCAGCCAGTCGGGGGGAAACATTCAGTACTTC.

The rearrangement links TRBV28 to TRBJ2-4, with D tentatively TRBD2 (5 bases). The CDR3 has 16 residues. Germline V gene sequence: CDR1 MDHEN, CDR2 SYDVKM. V gave up 5 bases and J gave up 0 bases, with 14 bases separating them. CDR3 region: CASSGADGVAKNIQYF. As DNA, the CDR3 is TGTGCCAGCAGTGGCGCGGACGGGGTAGCCAAAAACATTCAGTACTTC.

The CDR3 loop reads CASSNTDTNYGYTF. The CDR3 nucleotides are TGTGCCAGCAGCAATACGGACACTAACTATGGCTACACCTTC. V and J are TRBV6-6 and TRBJ1-2, with D perhaps matching TRBD1 (5 bases). The CDR3 spans 14 residues. V was pared by 6 bases and J by 0 bases, with 11 bases between. Germline V gene lookup returns CDR1 MNHNY and CDR2 SVGAGI (reference sequence).

V gene TRBV15 combines with J gene TRBJ1-3; D not resolved. V lost 0 bases to trimming and J lost 0 bases, with 6 bases between them. The CDR3 contains 15 residues. CDR1 and CDR2 from the germline V gene are LNHNV and YYDKDF (reference sequence). DNA of the CDR3: TGTGCCACCAGCAGAGACTCAGGCTCTGGAAACACCATATATTTT. Translation: CATSRDSGSGNTIYF.

Only a few counts were recorded for this clone. The gene calls are TRBV7-9 and TRBJ2-7; weak D call: TRBD1 (5 bases). V was shortened by 1 base and J by 2 bases, with 6 bases between the two germline ends. Germline V CDR1 and CDR2: SEHNR, FQNEAQ (reference sequence). The CDR3 has 13 residues. This CDR3 reads CASSLVGPYEQYF. In DNA form, the CDR3 reads TGTGCCAGCAGCTTAGTGGGGCCCTACGAGCAGTACTTC.

The chain employs TRBV12-3 or TRBV12-4 and TRBJ1-2; 9 nucleotides agree with TRBD1. Trimming removed 6 bases from V and 12 bases from J; junction bases left unmatched: 11. CDR3 length: 13 amino acids. Here the CDR3 reads CASRPIDRGKDTF. CDR3 in DNA: TGTGCCAGCAGACCCATAGACAGGGGGAAAGACACCTTC.

The J gene is TRBJ2-5, the V gene TRBV19, with D possibly matching TRBD1 (6 bases). The CDR3 totals 13 residues. The germline V and J ends were trimmed by 7 bases and 4 bases, with 13 bases remaining between them. Germline V gene lookup returns CDR1 LNHDA and CDR2 SQIVND (reference sequence). The CDR3 nucleotides are TGTGCCAGTACTAGTAGAGGGGGAGAGACCCAGTACTTC. Protein product: CASTSRGGETQYF.

The chain couples TRBV18 to TRBJ2-5, with D possibly TRBD1 on 6 matching bases. The V and J ends lost 8 bases and 2 bases respectively, with 15 bases between them. The CDR3 loop spans 14 amino acids. Germline V gene data show CDR1 as KGHSH and CDR2 as LQKENI. The CDR3 loop reads CASQEGQQQETQYF. The DNA of the CDR3 is TGTGCCAGCCAAGAGGGACAACAACAAGAGACCCAGTACTTC.

V is TRBV27 and J is TRBJ2-2; D call uncertain. The V and J ends lost 5 bases and 6 bases respectively, with 16 bases between them. Germline loops: CDR1 MNHEY, CDR2 SMNVEV (reference sequence). The CDR3 loop spans 15 amino acids. CDR3 DNA sequence: TGTGCCAGCAGTCCCGGGTCCCGGTCCTCCGGGGAGCTGTTTTTT. Translation gives CASSPGSRSSGELFF.

This clone was seen a handful of times. The chain has TRBV19 and TRBJ1-5; 7 nucleotides line up with TRBD1. Unmatched junction bases numbered 8, after V lost 7 bases and J lost 5 bases. Germline lookup yields CDR1 LNHDA and CDR2 SQIVND (reference sequence). The CDR3 contains 14 residues. The CDR3 bases are TGTGCCAGTACGGGGGACAGTTCTTATCAGCCCCAGCATTTT. Protein product: CASTGDSSYQPQHF.

The CDR3 protein is CATSRGQFFNYGYTF. The CDR3, as DNA: TGTGCCACCAGCAGAGGACAGTTCTTTAACTATGGCTACACCTTC. The genes are TRBV15 and TRBJ1-2, with D maybe TRBD1 (5 bases). V was clipped by 1 base and J by 1 base, with 10 bases between them. The CDR3 loop spans 15 amino acids. Germline values: CDR1 LNHNV, CDR2 YYDKDF (reference sequence).

The V gene is TRBV28, the J gene TRBJ1-2; D remains ambiguous. Germline CDR1 reads MDHEN; CDR2 reads SYDVKM. The CDR3 loop spans 13 amino acids. V was clipped by 7 bases and J by 6 bases, with 15 bases between them. In DNA, the CDR3 is TGTGCCAGCACCCTACAGAGATTTAATGGCTACACCTTC. Translation gives CASTLQRFNGYTF.

The chain combines TRBV6-2 or TRBV6-3 with TRBJ2-5; 7 nucleotides line up with TRBD2. This CDR3 is built from 17 residues. J lost 1 base, V lost 0 bases, and 8 bases had no gene match. CDR1 MNHEY and CDR2 SVGEGT come from the germline V gene. The CDR3 DNA reads TGTGCCAGCAGTTACTCGAGGTTGCGACTAGCCCAAGAGACCCAGTACTTC. It codes for CASSYSRLRLAQETQYF.

V usage is TRBV3-1 (or the pseudogene TRBV3-2) and J usage is TRBJ2-7; possible D gene TRBD1, 5 bases. CDR3 length equals 15 residues. Germline V gene lookup returns CDR1 LGHDT and CDR2 YNNKEL (reference sequence). Trimming removed 0 bases at V and 7 bases at J, with 16 bases between. CDR3 in amino acids: CASSQDPQAVREQYF. The CDR3 region has the DNA TGTGCCAGCAGCCAAGATCCACAGGCCGTGAGGGAGCAGTACTTC.

The rearrangement joins TRBV9 to TRBJ2-7; a weak D match, TRBD2 (6 bases). Trimming left V 0 bases short and J 7 bases short, with 14 bases between. CDR1 SGDLS and CDR2 YYNGEE come from the germline V gene. The CDR3 consists of 14 residues. CDR3 protein: CASSVVGLPGEQYF. DNA of the CDR3: TGTGCCAGCAGCGTAGTGGGACTCCCGGGGGAGCAGTACTTC.

This clone came up a few times. The J gene is TRBJ2-1, the V gene TRBV11-3, with TRBD2 identical over 8 bases. Germline CDR1 and CDR2: SGHNT and YENEEA. Germline trimming cut 5 bases from V and 9 bases from J; bases unmatched to any gene: 12. There are 15 residues in the CDR3. The CDR3 loop is CASSPRTGGPVEQFF. The CDR3 DNA sequence: TGTGCCAGCAGCCCAAGGACGGGAGGGCCGGTTGAGCAGTTCTTC.

The chain combines TRBV4-3 with TRBJ2-7; a weak D match, TRBD2 (5 bases). This CDR3 is built from 13 residues. Germline V CDR1 and CDR2: LGHNA, YSLEER. V gave up 3 bases and J gave up 7 bases, with 13 bases separating them. The CDR3, as DNA: TGCGCCAGCAGCCAGGGCCTCCGAGGGGAGCAGTACTTC. It is translated as CASSQGLRGEQYF.

The chain employs TRBV5-1 and TRBJ1-1, with 7 positions matching TRBD1. Germline V gives CDR1 SGHRS, CDR2 YFSETQ. With V trimmed by 4 bases and J by 0 bases, 9 bases remained unmatched. The CDR3 is 16 amino acids. CDR3 DNA: TGCGCCAGCAGCATCCGGGACAGTAATATGAACACTGAAGCTTTCTTT. It is translated as CASSIRDSNMNTEAFF. The full variable domain, in which reference TRBV5-1 and TRBJ1-1 provide the parts outside the CDR3, is KAGVTQTPRYLIKTRGQQVTLSCSPISGHRSVSWYQQTPGQGLQFLFEYFSETQRNKGNFPGRFSGRQFSNSRSEMNVSTLELGDSALYLCASSIRDSNMNTEAFFGQGTRLTVV.

This rearrangement joins TRBV10-2 to TRBJ2-1, with 12 bases lining up with TRBD2. V dropped 5 bases and J dropped 0; count of bases not matched to a gene: 2. CDR3 length equals 16 residues. Germline V gene data show CDR1 as WSHSY and CDR2 as SAAADI. This CDR3 is CASSLTSGSSYNEQFF. CDR3 bases: TGCGCCAGCAGTCTGACTAGCGGGAGCTCCTACAATGAGCAGTTCTTC.